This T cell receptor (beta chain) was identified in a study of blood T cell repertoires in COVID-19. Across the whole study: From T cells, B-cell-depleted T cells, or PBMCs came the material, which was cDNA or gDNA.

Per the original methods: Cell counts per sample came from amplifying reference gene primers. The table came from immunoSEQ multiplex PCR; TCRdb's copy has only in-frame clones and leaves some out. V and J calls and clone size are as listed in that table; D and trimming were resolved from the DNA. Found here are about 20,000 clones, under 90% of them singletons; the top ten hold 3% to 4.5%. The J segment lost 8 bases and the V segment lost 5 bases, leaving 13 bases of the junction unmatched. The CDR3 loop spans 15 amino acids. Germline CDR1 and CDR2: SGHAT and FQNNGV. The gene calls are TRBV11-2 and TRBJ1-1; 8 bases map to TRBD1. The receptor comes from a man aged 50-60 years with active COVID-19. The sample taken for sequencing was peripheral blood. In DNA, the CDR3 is TGTGCCAGCAGCCCTGTCAGGGGGCTCGGAGGGGAAGCTTTCTTT. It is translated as CASSPVRGLGGEAFF.